The 20 T cell receptor beta chains below come from one sample, sequenced in a study of CD8 T cells in Susac syndrome. Random hexamers served to reverse transcribe roughly 0.45 to 1 ug RNA. TCRdb re-analysed the immunoSEQ multiplex PCR reads in MiXCR, keeping a single row per CDR3 protein. In the table there are some 300,000 distinct CDR3 sequences, around 84% of which are singletons. Sequenced sample: CD8+ T cells from PBMCs. Every receptor here comes from a human donor with multiple sclerosis.

The rearrangement joins TRBV6-6 to TRBJ2-1, with D possibly being TRBD2 (6 bases). Germline CDR1 and CDR2: MNHNY and SVGAGI (reference sequence). CDR3 size: 14 residues. V was clipped by 10 bases and J by 4 bases, with 17 bases between them. As DNA, the CDR3 is TGTGCCACCGTGGAACCGGGACTGTACAATGAGCAGTTCTTC. Translated, it gives CATVEPGLYNEQFF.

V is TRBV9 and J is TRBJ1-4; D remains ambiguous. The CDR3 loop spans 12 amino acids. V dropped 0 bases and J dropped 6 bases, with 3 bases sitting between them. Germline assignment: CDR1 SGDLS and CDR2 YYNGEE. The CDR3 reads CASSVDDEKLFF. The CDR3 DNA reads TGTGCCAGCAGCGTAGATGATGAAAAACTGTTTTTT. Together with reference TRBV9 and TRBJ1-4, the CDR3 gives the full variable domain: DSGVTQTPKHLITATGQRVTLRCSPRSGDLSVYWYQQSLDQGLQFLIQYYNGEERAKGNILERFSAQQFPDLHSELNLSSLELGDSALYFCASSVDDEKLFFGSGTQLSVL.

The chain carries TRBV20-1 and TRBJ2-7; D is possibly TRBD1 or TRBD2 (5 bases each). Trimming removed 2 bases at V and 0 bases at J, with 14 bases between. The CDR3 covers 15 residues. The germline V gene has CDR1 DFQATT and CDR2 SNEGSKA (reference sequence). CDR3 loop: CSARRDRTLSYEQYF. DNA of the CDR3: TGCAGTGCTAGAAGGGACCGAACCCTCTCCTACGAGCAGTACTTC.

J is TRBJ1-4 and V is TRBV7-6; perhaps TRBD1 as D (6 bases). This CDR3 has 15 residues. V dropped 1 base and J dropped 9 bases, with 15 bases sitting between them. CDR1 and CDR2 from the germline V gene are SGHVS and FNYEAQ. This chain's CDR3 is CASSLGTALNKKLFF. CDR3 bases: TGTGCCAGCAGCTTAGGGACAGCTCTAAATAAAAAACTGTTTTTT.

The CDR3 nucleotides are TGTGCCACCAGTGGCCCCAGCACCGGGGAGCTGTTTTTT. Amino acids: CATSGPSTGELFF. This chain joins TRBV24-1 and TRBJ2-2, with D unclear. The CDR3 sequence is 13 residues long. Trimming took 5 bases from V and 4 from J, leaving 7 bases between them. CDR1 and CDR2 from the germline V gene are KGHDR and SFDVKD.

The gene calls are TRBV11-2 and TRBJ2-7; TRBD1 agrees at 7 bases. The CDR3 sequence is 14 residues long. V lost 3 bases, J lost 1 base, and 3 bases stayed unmatched. CDR1 and CDR2 (germline): SGHAT, FQNNGV. The CDR3 DNA follows: TGTGCCAGCAGCTTGGTGACAGGGTCCTACGAGCAGTACTTC. It codes for CASSLVTGSYEQYF.

This clonotype was seen only once. The chain combines TRBV27 with TRBJ2-7, with D possibly TRBD2 on 6 matching bases. The germline gives CDR1 MNHEY, CDR2 SMNVEV (reference sequence). This CDR3 has 13 amino acids. Trimming left V 1 base short and J 6 bases short, with 10 bases between. CDR3 nucleotide sequence: TGTGCCAGCAGTTTATACGCGGGACTCGAGCAGTACTTC. Translating gives CASSLYAGLEQYF.

The chain joins TRBV30 to TRBJ2-3, with TRBD2 matching over 9 bases. Trimming removed 0 bases from V and 4 bases from J; junction bases left unmatched: 8. The length of the CDR3 is 16 residues. Germline-derived CDR1 and CDR2 are GTSNPN and SVGIG (reference sequence). The CDR3 coding sequence is TGTGCCTGGAGTGTACTGGCTAGCGGGAACGCAGATACGCAGTATTTT. This encodes CAWSVLASGNADTQYF.

CDR3 DNA sequence: TGCAGTGCCTGGGGGTCAGGGGCTGAAGCTTTCTTT. Amino acid sequence: CSAWGSGAEAFF. The chain uses TRBV20-1 and TRBJ1-1, with a possible D match to TRBD1 (6 bases). The ends were cut back, 6 bases at V and 6 bases at J, with 14 bases in the middle. CDR3 length: 12 residues. CDR1 DFQATT and CDR2 SNEGSKA come from the germline V gene (reference sequence).

This sequence joins TRBV27 and TRBJ2-7, with D unclear. CDR1 and CDR2 (germline): MNHEY, SMNVEV (reference sequence). V was clipped by 4 bases and J by 1 base, with 17 bases between them. This CDR3 has 16 residues. This chain's CDR3 is CASSSSLGDESYEQYF. CDR3 bases: TGTGCCAGCAGTTCCTCATTGGGTGACGAGTCCTACGAGCAGTACTTC.

The chain couples TRBV27 to TRBJ2-2; D not certain. The germline V and J ends were trimmed by 0 bases and 4 bases, with 6 bases remaining between them. The germline CDR1 and CDR2 sequences are MNHEY and SMNVEV (reference sequence). The CDR3 covers 14 residues. The CDR3 region has the DNA TGTGCCAGCAGTTTATCGCCCGGCACCGGGGAGCTGTTTTTT. It codes for CASSLSPGTGELFF.

V gene TRBV4-2 combines with J gene TRBJ2-2; 9 bases line up with TRBD2. Germline V gives CDR1 LGHNA, CDR2 YNFKEQ. V was clipped by 0 bases and J by 7 bases; unmatched bases: 9. The CDR3 has 17 residues. The CDR3 coding sequence is TGTGCCAGCAGCCAAGATCGACGCGGGAGGGCCGGCGGGGAGCTGTTTTTT. Translating it yields CASSQDRRGRAGGELFF.

This clonotype was detected only once. CDR3 nucleotide sequence: TGTGCCAGCAGTCCACCCCCCCGAGCGGGTGAAAAACTGTTTTTT. Its translation: CASSPPPRAGEKLFF. This chain uses TRBV27 with TRBJ1-4; D not resolved. The CDR3 consists of 15 residues. Germline lookup yields CDR1 MNHEY and CDR2 SMNVEV (reference sequence). Trimming pared 5 bases from V and 7 bases from J, leaving 17 bases between.

V usage is TRBV3-1 and J usage is TRBJ2-7; perhaps TRBD2 as D (6 bases). The germline CDR1 and CDR2 sequences are LGHDT and YNNKEL (reference sequence). Trimming pared 5 bases from V and 2 bases from J, leaving 16 bases between. The CDR3 extends over 15 amino acids. CDR3 amino acids: CASSLRSGLTYEQYF. DNA of the CDR3: TGTGCCAGCAGCTTACGCTCGGGACTTACCTACGAGCAGTACTTC.

This clonotype was recorded only once. The chain is built from TRBV27 and TRBJ2-1, with D maybe TRBD2 (7 bases). V shed 3 bases and J shed 5 bases, with 17 bases lying between them. Germline V gene sequence: CDR1 MNHEY, CDR2 SMNVEV (reference sequence). The CDR3 is made up of 16 amino acids. CDR3 nucleotides: TGTGCCAGCAGTTTTTTTAGGGGGGAGGGCAACAATGAGCAGTTCTTC. As protein: CASSFFRGEGNNEQFF.

This chain uses TRBV7-9 with TRBJ2-6; D call uncertain. This CDR3 region has 13 residues. V was shortened by 3 bases and J by 4 bases, with 4 bases between the two germline ends. The germline gives CDR1 SEHNR, CDR2 FQNEAQ (reference sequence). The CDR3 loop is CASSLQGANVLTF. CDR3 nucleotide sequence: TGTGCCAGCAGCTTGCAGGGGGCCAACGTCCTGACTTTC.

This rearrangement joins TRBV13 to TRBJ2-5; TRBD2 is a possible D gene (6 bases). The length of the CDR3 is 13 residues. The V end was cut by 5 bases, the J end by 7 bases, with 14 bases between. Per the germline V gene, CDR1 is PRHDT and CDR2 is FYEKMQ (reference sequence). CDR3 nucleotide sequence: TGTGCCAGCAGCCCCGATAGCGGAAGGACCCAGTACTTC. Its protein product is CASSPDSGRTQYF.

The V gene is TRBV28, the J gene TRBJ1-1; D gene uncertain. Germline values: CDR1 MDHEN, CDR2 SYDVKM. Trimming left V 5 bases short and J 1 base short, with 8 bases between. This CDR3 region has 13 residues. CDR3 coding DNA: TGTGCCAGCAGTCCTCAGACGAACACTGAAGCTTTCTTT. Protein product: CASSPQTNTEAFF.

The V gene is TRBV6-5, the J gene TRBJ2-2; 11 positions agree with TRBD2. CDR1 and CDR2 (germline): MNHEY, SVGAGI. The CDR3 has 15 amino acids. The V segment lost 5 bases and the J segment 5 bases; nucleotides outside the gene matches: 4. CDR3 in DNA: TGTGCCAGCAGTGTCCTAGCGGGAGGAACCGGGGAGCTGTTTTTT. It translates to CASSVLAGGTGELFF.

The rearrangement links TRBV5-4 to TRBJ2-1, with D perhaps assigned TRBD1 or TRBD2 (5 bases each). V was shortened by 4 bases and J by 4 bases, with 18 bases between the two germline ends. The germline gives CDR1 SGHNT, CDR2 YYREEE (reference sequence). CDR3 length equals 16 residues. The chain's CDR3 is CASSVVGPKQYNEQFF. Here the CDR3 DNA reads TGTGCCAGCAGCGTAGTGGGACCGAAACAGTACAATGAGCAGTTCTTC.